This TCR beta chain was profiled in a study of T cell responses to AZD1222 COVID-19 vaccine. Regarding the study as a whole: The span of vaccine-associated CD4 TCRs extended across spike, with dominance at 160-218 and 743-854.

In regard to this clone: Antigen specificity is unknown.

With V trimmed by 3 bases and J by 4 bases, 6 bases remained unmatched. This CDR3 is 14 amino acids long. CDR1 is SGHRS and CDR2 is YFSETQ in the germline V gene. Method: immunoSEQ multiplex PCR; TCRdb's copy keeps in-frame clones and lacks some. Here the sample spans 150,000 to 200,000 clones, around 94% being singletons. This specimen was peripheral blood, taken on day 0 of AZD1222 vaccination. This chain connects TRBV5-1 to TRBJ1-1; TRBD1 matches at 7 bases. The source is an adult in good health. CDR3 protein: CASSSSPGGTEAFF. The CDR3 DNA follows: TGCGCCAGCAGCTCCAGCCCAGGGGGCACTGAAGCTTTCTTT.